Sequencing of this T cell receptor (beta chain) was carried out in a study of cytotoxic CD8 clonotypes in ibrutinib-treated CLL. Study at large: Response material was collected after a median about 12 months of treatment, range 6 to 36.

The intended depth for sequencing was 1 in 200,000 to 1 in 1 million T cells. This table comes from immunoSEQ multiplex PCR, and its TCRdb copy is limited to in-frame clones, with some not included. The table shows some 200,000 clones, with approximately 79% occurring only once. This clone was detected only a few times. Its antigen is still unknown. Germline CDR1 and CDR2: MNHNY and SVGAGI (reference sequence). V lost 2 bases, J lost 5 bases, and 10 bases lay in between. The CDR3 sequence is 13 residues long. General observations from the study: Elevated clonality accompanied ibrutinib response, with a return toward baseline values at progression. Public clonotypes were seen rarely and were contracted or stable on treatment.

The chain combines TRBV6-6 with TRBJ2-7; D is undetermined. The source material was PBMCs, sampled after 12 months of ibrutinib treatment. The receptor comes from a human donor with chronic lymphocytic leukemia. CDR3 in amino acids: CASSYEDRHEQYF. The DNA of the CDR3 is TGTGCCAGCAGTTACGAGGACCGCCACGAGCAGTACTTC.